These T cell receptor beta chains were read from a single sample in a study of ipilimumab plus nivolumab after autologous stem cell transplantation. Method: immunoSEQ multiplex PCR; TCRdb's copy keeps in-frame clones and lacks some. The data hold 15,000 to 20,000 clones, with 80% to 85% observed a single time. The source was PBMCs, collected in a trial of ipilimumab plus nivolumab as post-transplant consolidation. These receptors were taken from a male donor with diffuse large B-cell lymphoma. Both conserved end residues are part of each CDR3. The order of the fields is clone size, D gene, J gene, V gene, CDR3 protein, CDR3 DNA. The D gene is left open where the match is weak. Size tells how often a clone was seen (once, few, many) or the class of an expanded clone, and some rows leave it out.

>-|TRBD1|TRBJ2-5|TRBV2
CASSGGTVQTQYF
TGTGCCAGCAGTGGGGGGACAGTACAGACCCAGTACTTC
>-|-|TRBJ1-3|TRBV6-1
CASSETSGNTIYF
TGTGCCAGCAGTGAAACCTCTGGAAACACCATATATTTT
>once|-|TRBJ1-2|TRBV10-3
CAISESEGGNYGYTF
TGTGCCATCAGTGAGTCAGAGGGAGGCAACTATGGCTACACCTTC
>-|-|TRBJ1-6|TRBV6-6
CASSSDSHSPLHF
TGTGCCAGCAGTTCGGACAGCCATTCACCCCTCCACTTT
>-|-|TRBJ1-5|TRBV11-2
CASSLERQGQPQHF
TGTGCCAGCAGCTTAGAGCGGCAGGGTCAGCCCCAGCATTTT
>-|-|TRBJ2-7|TRBV5-1
CASSEWAEAYEQYF
TGCGCCAGCAGCGAGTGGGCCGAGGCCTACGAGCAGTACTTC
>-|TRBD1|TRBJ1-6|TRBV18
CASSPFPTGLRSPLHF
TGTGCCAGCTCACCATTCCCGACAGGGTTGCGGTCACCCCTCCACTTT
>-|TRBD1|TRBJ1-3|TRBV19
CASSILTGTAGETGNTIYF
TGTGCCAGTAGTATCTTGACAGGGACGGCCGGGGAAACTGGAAACACCATATATTTT
>-|TRBD1|TRBJ1-2|TRBV6-6
CASSYDLPDRVGGYTF
TGTGCCAGCAGTTACGACCTCCCGGACAGGGTGGGTGGCTACACCTTC
>-|-|TRBJ2-7|TRBV7-3
CASSVSPSYEQYF
TGTGCCAGCAGCGTAAGTCCCAGCTACGAGCAGTACTTC
>-|TRBD1|TRBJ1-6|TRBV4-2
CASSLQGGNSPLHF
TGTGCCAGCAGCCTACAGGGGGGGAATTCACCCCTCCACTTT
>-|-|TRBJ1-2|TRBV5-1
CASSYDPGQNYGYTF
TGCGCCAGCAGCTACGACCCGGGGCAGAACTATGGCTACACCTTC
>-|-|TRBJ2-5|TRBV6-5
CASSARSDQETQYF
TGTGCCAGCAGTGCCAGAAGTGATCAAGAGACCCAGTACTTC
>-|-|TRBJ2-2|TRBV5-1
CASSPTKAQETNTGELFF
TGCGCCAGCAGCCCAACAAAGGCCCAGGAAACGAACACCGGGGAGCTGTTTTTT
>-|-|TRBJ1-2|TRBV19
CASSPRTELRRYGYTF
TGTGCCAGTAGTCCCCGGACGGAACTCAGGCGCTATGGCTACACCTTC
>-|-|TRBJ1-1|TRBV7-2
CASSLTVNTEAFF
TGTGCCAGCAGCTTGACAGTTAACACTGAAGCTTTCTTT
>once|TRBD2|TRBJ2-4|TRBV5-4
CASSSTKSSGGAIKNIQYF
TGTGCCAGCAGCTCCACAAAATCTAGCGGGGGGGCAATAAAAAACATTCAGTACTTC
>-|-|TRBJ1-4|TRBV7-2
CASSLVPGQINEKLFF
TGTGCCAGCAGCTTAGTTCCAGGACAGATTAATGAAAAACTGTTTTTT
>-|TRBD1|TRBJ2-6|TRBV9
CASSGPGTGQSSGANVLTF
TGTGCCAGCAGCGGGCCCGGGACAGGGCAATCGTCTGGGGCCAACGTCCTGACTTTC
>once|-|TRBJ1-3|TRBV19
CASSMGSSSGNTIYF
TGTGCCAGTAGTATGGGTTCAAGCTCTGGAAACACCATATATTTT
>once|-|TRBJ2-7|TRBV6-5
CASSPEGGSSYEQYF
TGTGCCAGCAGTCCAGAGGGGGGGAGCTCCTACGAGCAGTACTTC
>once|-|TRBJ2-1|TRBV7-8
CASSLGQSRSYNEQFF
TGTGCCAGCAGCTTAGGACAGTCCCGCTCCTACAATGAGCAGTTCTTC
>-|-|TRBJ2-7|TRBV27
CASSLSPWGALEQYF
TGTGCCAGCAGTTTATCCCCGTGGGGGGCCTTGGAGCAGTACTTC
>-|-|TRBJ1-2|TRBV2
CASALRYYGYTF
TGTGCCAGCGCCCTCAGGTACTATGGCTACACCTTC
>-|-|TRBJ1-3|TRBV2
CASSESSQGRNTIYF
TGTGCCAGCAGTGAATCTAGTCAGGGCAGAAACACCATATATTTT
>-|-|TRBJ1-6|TRBV4-1
CASSYKTAQSSYNSPLHF
TGCGCCAGCAGCTACAAGACAGCCCAGAGCTCCTATAATTCACCCCTCCACTTT
>-|TRBD2|TRBJ2-1|TRBV11-2
CASSLEGGWGYNEQFF
TGTGCCAGCAGCTTAGAGGGAGGGTGGGGATACAATGAGCAGTTCTTC
>-|TRBD1|TRBJ1-2|TRBV7-6
CASSPTGANYGYTF
TGTGCCAGCAGCCCGACAGGGGCTAACTATGGCTACACCTTC
>-|TRBD2|TRBJ2-2|TRBV4-1
CASSQGSSGGANGELFF
TGCGCCAGCAGCCAAGGGTCTAGCGGGGGGGCTAACGGGGAGCTGTTTTTT
>-|TRBD2|TRBJ2-2|TRBV27
CASSLRGTSGQTNTGELFF
TGTGCCAGCAGTTTACGGGGGACTAGCGGACAAACGAACACCGGGGAGCTGTTTTTT
>-|-|TRBJ2-1|TRBV2
CASNRRGPYNEQFF
TGTGCCAGCAACCGGCGGGGACCTTACAATGAGCAGTTCTTC
>-|-|TRBJ1-1|TRBV7-2
CASSSPEGEAFF
TGTGCCAGCAGCTCTCCCGAGGGTGAAGCTTTCTTT
>once|TRBD2|TRBJ2-1|TRBV13
CASSLSSGRNEQFF
TGTGCCAGCAGCTTATCGTCCGGGAGGAATGAGCAGTTCTTC
>once|TRBD1|TRBJ1-5|TRBV2
CASSRTGDSNQPQHF
TGTGCCAGCAGCAGGACAGGAGATAGCAATCAGCCCCAGCATTTT
>few|TRBD1|TRBJ1-3|TRBV4-1
CASSVGTGYENTIYF
TGCGCCAGCAGCGTCGGGACAGGCTATGAAAACACCATATATTTT
>-|TRBD1|TRBJ1-1|TRBV6-5
CASSSGQEAFF
TGTGCCAGCAGTTCTGGACAGGAGGCTTTCTTT
>-|TRBD1|TRBJ1-1|TRBV6-6
CASSPDRGAFF
TGTGCCAGCAGTCCGGACAGGGGTGCTTTCTTT
>-|-|TRBJ1-2|TRBV28
CASSYQGYTF
TGTGCCAGCAGTTATCAGGGCTACACCTTC
>-|-|TRBJ2-1|TRBV5-1
CASSLEGQDNEQFF
TGCGCCAGCAGCTTGGAGGGGCAGGACAATGAGCAGTTCTTC
>once|-|TRBJ2-7|TRBV6-5
CASSPDPALGYEQYF
TGTGCCAGCAGCCCGGACCCTGCCCTAGGGTACGAGCAGTACTTC
>-|-|TRBJ2-2|TRBV9
CASSVVTGELFF
TGTGCCAGCAGCGTAGTAACCGGGGAGCTGTTTTTT
>-|-|TRBJ1-2|TRBV28
CASRAPGEIYGYTF
TGTGCCAGCAGGGCCCCGGGGGAGATCTATGGCTACACCTTC
>-|TRBD1|TRBJ1-2|TRBV4-1
CASSQDSGTVAYGYTF
TGCGCCAGCAGCCAAGACTCCGGGACAGTCGCCTATGGCTACACCTTC
>few|-|TRBJ1-2|TRBV5-8
CASSLAPGTNYGYTF
TGTGCCAGCAGCTTGGCCCCGGGAACTAACTATGGCTACACCTTC
>-|TRBD1|TRBJ1-6|TRBV7-6
CASSSISGHGTGRNSPLHF
TGTGCCAGCAGCTCCATTAGTGGACATGGGACAGGGAGAAATTCACCCCTCCACTTT
>-|TRBD1|TRBJ1-1|TRBV9
CASSVGDSEAFF
TGTGCCAGCAGCGTAGGGGACAGTGAAGCTTTCTTT
>-|-|TRBJ1-3|TRBV19
CASSKMALLFSGNTIYF
TGTGCCAGTAGTAAGATGGCCTTACTTTTTTCTGGAAACACCATATATTTT
>-|TRBD1|TRBJ1-2|TRBV4-1
CASSQVGRGNRGQSGGYTF
TGCGCCAGCAGCCAAGTAGGTCGCGGGAACAGGGGGCAAAGTGGGGGCTACACCTTC
>-|-|TRBJ1-6|TRBV11-2
CASSLVSVVNSPLHF
TGTGCCAGCAGCTTAGTGTCAGTAGTTAATTCACCCCTCCACTTT
>few|TRBD1|TRBJ1-6|TRBV6-1
CASSPGQENSPLHF
TGTGCCAGCAGCCCGGGACAGGAAAATTCACCCCTCCACTTT
>-|TRBD1|TRBJ1-2|TRBV7-2
CASSQGTESYGYTF
TGTGCCAGCAGCCAAGGGACAGAGTCCTATGGCTACACCTTC
>once|TRBD1|TRBJ1-6|TRBV2
CASSADRGQPLHF
TGTGCCAGCAGTGCGGACAGGGGCCAACCCCTCCACTTT
>-|-|TRBJ2-2|TRBV7-9
CASSLSSSGELFF
TGTGCCAGCAGCTTAAGTTCTTCCGGGGAGCTGTTTTTT